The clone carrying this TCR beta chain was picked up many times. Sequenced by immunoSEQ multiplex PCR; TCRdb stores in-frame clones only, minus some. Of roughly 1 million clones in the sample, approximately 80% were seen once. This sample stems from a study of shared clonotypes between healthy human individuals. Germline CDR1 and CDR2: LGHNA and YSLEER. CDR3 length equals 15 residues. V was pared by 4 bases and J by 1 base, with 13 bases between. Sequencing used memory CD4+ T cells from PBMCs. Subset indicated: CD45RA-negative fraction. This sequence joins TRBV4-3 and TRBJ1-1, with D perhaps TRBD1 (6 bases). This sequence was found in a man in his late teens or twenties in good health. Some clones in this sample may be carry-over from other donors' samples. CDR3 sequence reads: CASSLSLGANTEAFF. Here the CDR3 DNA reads TGCGCCAGCAGCCTGTCGTTGGGGGCGAACACTGAAGCTTTCTTT.